The clone carrying this T cell receptor (beta chain) came up a few times. Its target is not known. These data originate in a study of identical twins. Study results and caveats: Insertions were fewer in abundant cord blood beta clonotypes, whereas memory repertoires showed none of this pattern. Weaker excess twin sharing was observed in beta out-of-frame sequences.

Template switching (which added a universal primer site) was used, and cDNA carried unique molecular identifiers. MiXCR, run by TCRdb on the 5' RACE reads, gives a single entry per CDR3 protein. The sample includes roughly 490,000 distinct CDR3 sequences, 13% to 15% seen only once; the top ten take about 1%. Trimming removed 8 bases at V and 1 base at J, with 11 bases between. Germline assignment: CDR1 MNHNS and CDR2 SASEGT. The CDR3 is 13 amino acids. These data were likewise used in another study, on yellow fever vaccine responses in identical twins. From that study: As reported, the vaccine T cell response of twins seemed partly convergent and partly personalized.

The chain carries TRBV6-1 and TRBJ2-5; D is possibly TRBD2 (5 bases). This sequence was found in a woman aged 18-30 years in good health. The sample consisted of CD4+ T cells sorted from blood. In nucleotides, the CDR3 is TGTGCCAGCTCTATGAGGGTCCAAGAGACCCAGTACTTC. As protein: CASSMRVQETQYF.